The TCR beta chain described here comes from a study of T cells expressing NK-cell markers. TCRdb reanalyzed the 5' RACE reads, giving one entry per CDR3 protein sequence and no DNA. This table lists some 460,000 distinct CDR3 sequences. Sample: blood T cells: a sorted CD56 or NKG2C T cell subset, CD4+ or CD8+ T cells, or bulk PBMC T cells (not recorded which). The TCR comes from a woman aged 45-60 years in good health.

CDR3 region: CSARDRLAGSGETQYF. V usage is TRBV20-1 and J usage is TRBJ2-5. Germline values: CDR1 DFQATT, CDR2 SNEGSKA (reference sequence). CDR3 length: 16 amino acids.